These 14 T cell receptor beta chains came from one sample sequenced in a study of shared clonotypes between healthy human individuals. Naive CD8 cells, CD45RO-negative and positively selected for CCR7, excluded terminally differentiated effector memory CD45RA+ cells. Generated by immunoSEQ multiplex PCR, the TCRdb table keeps only in-frame clones and is missing some. The table includes about 870,000 clones, 80% to 95% detected once. Input material: naive CD8+ T cells sorted from blood. The receptors stem from a man aged 25-40 years in good health.

The V gene is TRBV10-3, the J gene TRBJ2-7, with D tentatively TRBD2 (6 bases). V shed 4 bases and J shed 3 bases, with 13 bases lying between them. The germline V gene has CDR1 ENHRY and CDR2 SYGVKD. This CDR3 is built from 14 residues. In DNA, the CDR3 is TGTGCCATCAGTGCTCCTAACGGGGGCTACGAGCAGTACTTC. It encodes CAISAPNGGYEQYF.

A word on this clone: The limits of the CDR3 on the DNA are not certain, so only TCRdb's listed CDR3 is given. This rearrangement joins TRBV27 to TRBJ1-5; TRBD1, the table's D call, was not compared with the DNA. Germline V gene data show CDR1 as MNHEY and CDR2 as SMNVEV (reference sequence). Termini included, the CDR3 measures 15 amino acids. CDR3 region: CASSSSKGINQPQHF.

This sequence joins TRBV4-1 and TRBJ2-7; the D is unclear. Germline CDR1 and CDR2: MGHRA and YSYEKL. V was pared by 0 bases and J by 3 bases, with 9 bases between. The CDR3 is made up of 14 amino acids. CDR3 bases: TGCGCCAGCAGCCAAGATTACGGAAACTACGAGCAGTACTTC. It is translated as CASSQDYGNYEQYF.

CDR3 residues: CASSPPGIPYEQYF. The CDR3 DNA reads TGTGCCAGCAGCCCCCCAGGGATCCCCTACGAGCAGTACTTC. This chain connects TRBV6-1 to TRBJ2-7; weak D call: TRBD1 (5 bases). Per germline, CDR1 MNHNS and CDR2 SASEGT. This CDR3 is 14 amino acids long. V dropped 6 bases and J dropped 2 bases, with 14 bases sitting between them.

About this clone itself: Possible read error: a much larger clone is one base away. This sample includes further DNA sequences coding for the same CDR3. V gene TRBV6-5 combines with J gene TRBJ1-5; D gene uncertain. The CDR3 is 12 residues long. Trimming pared 0 bases from V and 7 bases from J, leaving 4 bases between. The germline CDR1 and CDR2 sequences are MNHEY and SVGAGI. This CDR3 reads CASSYSGQPQHF. DNA of the CDR3: TGTGCCAGCAGTTACTCGGGCCAGCCCCAGCATTTT.

The chain employs TRBV6-1 and TRBJ1-4; D gene unclear. CDR1 and CDR2 from the germline V gene are MNHNS and SASEGT. This CDR3 spans 12 amino acids. V was pared by 2 bases and J by 8 bases, with 6 bases between. For the CDR3, the DNA is TGTGCCAGCAGTGAAACAAGGGAAAAACTGTTTTTT. Translation gives CASSETREKLFF.

The rearrangement joins TRBV5-1 to TRBJ2-5; D is perhaps TRBD1 or TRBD2 (5 bases each). The V end was cut by 0 bases, the J end by 1 base, with 7 bases between. This CDR3 has 14 amino acids. The germline V gene has CDR1 SGHRS and CDR2 YFSETQ. In DNA, the CDR3 is TGCGCCAGCAGCTTGGGGGGGTTCCAAGAGACCCAGTACTTC. It encodes CASSLGGFQETQYF.

This sequence joins TRBV2 and TRBJ2-4, with 7 bases identical to TRBD1. Per germline, CDR1 SNHLY and CDR2 FYNNEI. CDR3 length equals 22 residues. Trimming at V came to 1 base and at J to 8 bases, leaving 29 bases not matched to a gene. The CDR3 DNA follows: TGTGCCAGCAGTGAAGGGGATAAGGGGGCGAGTGATATTATGGGGTTATGGGACATTCAGTACTTC. Translating gives CASSEGDKGASDIMGLWDIQYF.

The chain is built from TRBV13 and TRBJ2-3; TRBD2 is a possible D gene (5 bases). Germline V gives CDR1 PRHDT, CDR2 FYEKMQ (reference sequence). The V and J ends lost 10 bases and 1 base respectively, with 12 bases between them. This CDR3 spans 13 amino acids. DNA for the CDR3: TGTGCCACCCGGGGAACTGGCACAGATACGCAGTATTTT. This gives the protein CATRGTGTDTQYF.

The chain joins TRBV5-1 to TRBJ2-3; 15 bases map to TRBD2. J gave up 4 bases and V 9 bases, and 24 bases lay outside the gene matches. The CDR3 contains 21 residues. Germline V gene data show CDR1 as SGHRS and CDR2 as YFSETQ. The CDR3 coding sequence is TGCGCCACCACGTCGTTTCGGGGACTAGCGGGAGGTACTAGGACGGCAGATACGCAGTATTTT. This codes for CATTSFRGLAGGTRTADTQYF. The entire variable domain, with the rest obtained from reference TRBV5-1 and TRBJ2-3, is as follows: KAGVTQTPRYLIKTRGQQVTLSCSPISGHRSVSWYQQTPGQGLQFLFEYFSETQRNKGNFPGRFSGRQFSNSRSEMNVSTLELGDSALYLCATTSFRGLAGGTRTADTQYFGPGTRLTVL.

The V call is TRBV11-2, the J call TRBJ1-2; 7 positions match TRBD1. Germline lookup yields CDR1 SGHAT and CDR2 FQNNGV. The CDR3 has 13 residues. V shed 5 bases, J shed 2 bases, and the junction held 2 bases outside the gene matches. CDR3 nucleotide sequence: TGTGCCAGCAGCCGGACAGGAAACTATGGCTACACCTTC. It codes for CASSRTGNYGYTF. The full variable domain, with the rest looked up from reference TRBV11-2 and TRBJ1-2, is EAGVAQSPRYKIIEKRQSVAFWCNPISGHATLYWYQQILGQGPKLLIQFQNNGVVDDSQLPKDRFSAERLKGVDSTLKIQPAKLEDSAVYLCASSRTGNYGYTFGSGTRLTVV.

About this clone: The sample holds other DNA sequences that translate to the same CDR3. V and J are TRBV27 and TRBJ1-3, with D unresolved. Germline lookup yields CDR1 MNHEY and CDR2 SMNVEV (reference sequence). V shed 3 bases and J shed 4 bases, with 7 bases lying between them. The CDR3 has 13 amino acids. The CDR3 reads CASSLGSGNTIYF. The CDR3 coding sequence is TGTGCCAGCAGTTTGGGGTCGGGAAACACCATATATTTT.

V gene TRBV7-9 combines with J gene TRBJ1-2, with 9 bases lining up with TRBD1. V shed 3 bases, J shed 8 bases, and the junction held 13 bases outside the gene matches. This CDR3 spans 16 amino acids. Germline V gene data show CDR1 as SEHNR and CDR2 as FQNEAQ (reference sequence). The CDR3 DNA reads as TGTGCCAGCAGCTTGGGGTCAGGGACAGGGAGTTTCGGCTACACCTTC. Its translation is CASSLGSGTGSFGYTF.

This chain links TRBV19 with TRBJ2-7; D is uncertain. The CDR3 is made up of 14 amino acids. CDR1 is LNHDA, CDR2 SQIVND, per germline (reference sequence). Trimming took off 0 bases at V and 1 base at J, with 7 bases between the two ends. CDR3 amino acids: CASSIDKASYEQYF. The CDR3, as DNA: TGTGCCAGTAGTATAGATAAGGCGTCCTACGAGCAGTACTTC.